This T cell receptor beta chain emerged from a study of T cell responses to AZD1222 COVID-19 vaccine. Whole-study context: Pooling of second doses given at about 4 or about 12 weeks was done. Study-wide findings and caveats: Spike-specific TCR depth and breadth grew after two AZD1222 doses. The donor group comprised mostly white British people and more females; the analysis possibly underestimated clonal diversity.

V was clipped by 1 base and J by 0 bases, with 10 bases between them. Germline CDR1 SGHVS, CDR2 FNYEAQ. The CDR3 runs to 15 residues. TCRdb's table, derived via immunoSEQ multiplex PCR, lists solely in-frame clones and lacks some. This sample carries about 110,000 clones, approximately 86% of them seen once, and the ten largest clones take around 4.8%. This clone was detected a few times. The antigen remains unidentified. This TCR was recovered from an adult in good health. The chain employs TRBV7-6 and TRBJ2-7; D remains ambiguous. Material: peripheral blood, obtained on day 0 of AZD1222 vaccination. The CDR3 sequence: CASSLDLGYSYEQYF. CDR3 nucleotides: TGTGCCAGCAGCTTAGATCTAGGGTACTCCTACGAGCAGTACTTC.